These 20 T cell receptor beta chains were sequenced from one sample in a study of cytomegalovirus exposure and HLA in healthy donors. TCRdb's table, derived via immunoSEQ multiplex PCR, lists solely in-frame clones and lacks some. The table shows approximately 82,000 clones, with over 85% occurring only once. The sequenced sample was PBMCs. These receptors were collected from a young woman in good health and CMV-seronegative.

This chain links TRBV9 with TRBJ1-2, with D tentatively TRBD1 (6 bases). Trimming removed 0 bases at V and 8 bases at J, with 14 bases between. The CDR3 spans 14 residues. Germline V lookup: CDR1 SGDLS, CDR2 YYNGEE. CDR3 in amino acids: CASSVGRQGIGYTF. CDR3 in DNA: TGTGCCAGCAGCGTAGGTAGGCAGGGGATAGGCTACACCTTC.

CDR3: CASRTGNQPQHF. The CDR3 nucleotides read TGTGCCAGCAGAACTGGCAATCAGCCCCAGCATTTT. The rearrangement uses TRBV6-1 and TRBJ1-5; D unclear. Trimming stripped 6 bases from V and 2 bases from J, with 5 bases between. The CDR3 length is 12 residues. CDR1 and CDR2 from the germline V gene are MNHNS and SASEGT.

V is TRBV7-9 and J is TRBJ1-2, with 8 bases matching TRBD1. The CDR3 is made up of 15 amino acids. CDR1 and CDR2 (germline): SEHNR, FQNEAQ (reference sequence). V shed 1 base, J shed 2 bases, and the junction held 3 bases outside the gene matches. The CDR3 sequence: CASSLGQGINYGYTF. For the CDR3, the DNA is TGTGCCAGCAGCTTAGGACAGGGGATCAACTATGGCTACACCTTC.

V is TRBV12-5 and J is TRBJ1-5; D uncertain. Germline V CDR1 and CDR2: LGHNT, FRNRAP. CDR3 length equals 16 residues. Trimming pared 0 bases from V and 2 bases from J, leaving 11 bases between. The CDR3 sequence is CASGLVLGSGNQPQHF. The CDR3 coding sequence is TGTGCTAGTGGTTTGGTACTAGGGTCGGGCAATCAGCCCCAGCATTTT. Full variable domain (outside the CDR3, taken from reference TRBV12-5 and TRBJ1-5): DARVTQTPRHKVTEMGQEVTMRCQPILGHNTVFWYRQTMMQGLELLAYFRNRAPLDDSGMPKDRFSAEMPDATLATLKIQPSEPRDSAVYFCASGLVLGSGNQPQHFGDGTRLSIL.

The gene calls are TRBV15 and TRBJ2-1; 7 nucleotides agree with TRBD2. V gave up 0 bases and J gave up 7 bases; unmatched junction bases: 12. Germline CDR1 reads LNHNV; CDR2 reads YYDKDF (reference sequence). The CDR3 has 17 residues. CDR3 protein: CATSRDRRASGKNEQFF. The CDR3 nucleotides are TGTGCCACCAGCAGAGATCGGAGGGCTAGCGGCAAAAATGAGCAGTTCTTC.

The V gene is TRBV6-6, the J gene TRBJ2-7; 7 bases fit TRBD1. V lost 5 bases and J lost 4; bases outside the gene matches: 5. This CDR3 contains 13 residues. Germline assignment: CDR1 MNHNY and CDR2 SVGAGI (reference sequence). Here the CDR3 DNA reads TGTGCCAGCAGTAGGGACAGTGAATACGAGCAGTACTTC. Its protein product is CASSRDSEYEQYF.

This chain uses TRBV6-6 with TRBJ2-5; TRBD1 matches at 9 bases. Germline V lookup: CDR1 MNHNY, CDR2 SVGAGI (reference sequence). There are 14 residues in the CDR3. V trimming: 2 bases; J trimming: 3 bases; junction bases outside the gene matches: 1. CDR3 residues: CASSYGTGKETQYF. The CDR3 DNA is TGTGCCAGCAGTTACGGGACAGGGAAAGAGACCCAGTACTTC.

J is TRBJ2-3 and V is TRBV9, with a weak D call TRBD2 (7 bases). The V end lost 3 bases, the J end lost 2 bases, and 10 bases lay between the germline ends. The CDR3 is 14 residues long. Germline CDR1 is SGDLS and CDR2 is YYNGEE. CDR3 nucleotides: TGTGCCAGCAGCGCAGGGGACTACACAGATACGCAGTATTTT. This gives the protein CASSAGDYTDTQYF.

The chain has TRBV5-8 and TRBJ2-2; weak D call: TRBD2 (6 bases). This CDR3 is built from 14 residues. CDR1 is SGHTS and CDR2 is YDEGEE in the germline V gene. V lost 3 bases and J 8 bases, leaving 14 bases between the germline ends. CDR3 in amino acids: CASSWGLWTGELFF. CDR3 bases: TGTGCCAGCAGCTGGGGACTCTGGACGGGGGAGCTGTTTTTT.

The chain uses TRBV7-8 and TRBJ1-1, with 9 nucleotides matching TRBD1. The CDR3 has 16 amino acids. CDR1 and CDR2 (germline): SGHVS, FQNEAQ. Trimming at V came to 5 bases and at J to 1 base, leaving 8 bases not matched to a gene. The CDR3 protein is CASSHAGTGWNTEAFF. CDR3 bases: TGTGCCAGCAGCCACGCCGGGACAGGGTGGAACACTGAAGCTTTCTTT.

This sequence joins TRBV2 and TRBJ2-7, with D maybe TRBD1 (5 bases). The CDR3 extends over 13 amino acids. In germline, CDR1 is SNHLY, CDR2 FYNNEI. Between the trimmed V and J ends, which lost 4 bases and 3 bases, there was a span of 10 bases. The CDR3 loop reads CASSGQGLYEQYF. CDR3 DNA sequence: TGTGCCAGCAGTGGGCAGGGCCTCTACGAGCAGTACTTC.

The chain joins TRBV7-2 to TRBJ2-2, with D uncertain. The V end was cut by 1 base, the J end by 6 bases, with 9 bases between. CDR3 size: 14 residues. The germline CDR1 and CDR2 sequences are SGHTA and FQGNSA. The CDR3 loop reads CASSLGLYPGELFF. CDR3 coding DNA: TGTGCCAGCAGCTTAGGTCTATATCCCGGGGAGCTGTTTTTT.

V is TRBV28 and J is TRBJ2-5; 9 bases match TRBD2. CDR1 is MDHEN, CDR2 SYDVKM, per germline. The length of the CDR3 is 17 residues. V shed 6 bases and J 5 bases; nucleotides not matched to a gene: 16. Here the CDR3 reads CASRNRELAGAGETQYF. Here the CDR3 DNA reads TGTGCCAGCAGAAACCGGGAACTAGCGGGTGCGGGGGAGACCCAGTACTTC.

The rearrangement joins TRBV5-8 to TRBJ2-7; D might be TRBD1 (5 bases). The CDR3 extends over 13 amino acids. V lost 0 bases and J lost 4, with 8 bases in between. The germline gives CDR1 SGHTS, CDR2 YDEGEE. The CDR3 nucleotides are TGTGCCAGCAGCTTGGGGGGCGTATACGAGCAGTACTTC. It specifies CASSLGGVYEQYF.

J is TRBJ2-3 and V is TRBV28; the match to TRBD2 covers 9 bases. V was clipped by 6 bases and J by 4 bases; unmatched bases: 8. Per the germline V gene, CDR1 is MDHEN and CDR2 is SYDVKM. This CDR3 spans 15 amino acids. In nucleotides, the CDR3 is TGTGCCAGCAGGAACAGGCTAGCGGGATCAGATACGCAGTATTTT. This codes for CASRNRLAGSDTQYF.

V usage is TRBV5-4 and J usage is TRBJ2-7; 9 positions agree with TRBD2. This CDR3 contains 16 residues. V lost 4 bases to trimming and J lost 3 bases; unmatched junction nucleotides: 11. Germline values: CDR1 SGHNT, CDR2 YYREEE (reference sequence). The CDR3 region has the DNA TGTGCCAGCAGCAGGGGTTCTAGCGGGGTTTACTACGAGCAGTACTTC. Translating it yields CASSRGSSGVYYEQYF.

This sequence joins TRBV5-4 and TRBJ2-7; 11 bases are a match to TRBD2. V shed 0 bases, J shed 9 bases, and the junction held 11 bases outside the gene matches. Germline CDR1 and CDR2: SGHNT and YYREEE (reference sequence). CDR3 length: 16 residues. CDR3 sequence: CASSLGSTSGRDWQYF. CDR3 sequence (DNA): TGTGCCAGCAGCTTGGGTAGTACTAGCGGGAGAGATTGGCAGTACTTC.

J is TRBJ2-3 and V is TRBV27; D might be TRBD2 (6 bases). Germline CDR1 is MNHEY and CDR2 is SMNVEV (reference sequence). The CDR3 extends over 18 amino acids. Trimming took off 2 bases at V and 2 bases at J, with 20 bases between the two ends. CDR3 in DNA: TGTGCCAGCAGTTTAGCCCCCGGGTCTAGCGACTTCACAGATACGCAGTATTTT. Amino acids: CASSLAPGSSDFTDTQYF.

The J gene is TRBJ2-1, the V gene TRBV4-1; 7 bases are a match to TRBD1. CDR3 length equals 17 residues. The J segment lost 7 bases and the V segment lost 4 bases, leaving 16 bases of the junction unmatched. Germline CDR1 is MGHRA and CDR2 is YSYEKL. The CDR3 nucleotides read TGCGCCAGCAGCCGTTACCCCGGTGACAGGGAGATGAATGAGCAGTTCTTC. Its translation: CASSRYPGDREMNEQFF.

The chain has TRBV27 and TRBJ2-3, with D tentatively TRBD2 (5 bases). V lost 3 bases to trimming and J lost 3 bases, with 10 bases between them. The germline V gene encodes CDR1 MNHEY and CDR2 SMNVEV (reference sequence). The CDR3 has 14 residues. The CDR3 is CASSFGVGTDTQYF. The CDR3 bases are TGTGCCAGCAGTTTCGGGGTCGGGACAGATACGCAGTATTTT.